What follows is one TCR beta chain and its context. Its matching antigen is unknown. The PCR was carried out with 60 Vbeta primers and 13 Jbeta primers. Profiled with immunoSEQ multiplex PCR; TCRdb holds only in-frame clones, not every one. The data contain about 150,000 clones, about 74% of them singletons. The data are from a study of cytomegalovirus exposure and HLA in healthy donors. Study results and caveats: Later analysis associated a missense DCLRE1C variant with TCR beta V- and J-gene trimming. Clonal expansion was found to be greater in HLA-associated TCR beta chains than in equally common others in a later analysis. By HLA locus, TCR association rates varied in a later analysis, with DRB1 showing the most and HLA-C the fewest.

The CDR3 loop spans 15 amino acids. Germline V CDR1 and CDR2: SGHTS, YDEGEE. After removal of 0 bases from V and 4 bases from J, the junction contained 4 bases not matched to a gene. The sample comprised PBMCs. The TCR was taken from a woman aged 40-49 years in good health and CMV-seronegative. The rearrangement joins TRBV5-8 to TRBJ1-2, with TRBD1 matching over 9 bases. The CDR3 sequence: CASSLDRGHVYGYTF. CDR3 nucleotide sequence: TGTGCCAGCAGCTTGGACAGGGGGCATGTCTATGGCTACACCTTC.